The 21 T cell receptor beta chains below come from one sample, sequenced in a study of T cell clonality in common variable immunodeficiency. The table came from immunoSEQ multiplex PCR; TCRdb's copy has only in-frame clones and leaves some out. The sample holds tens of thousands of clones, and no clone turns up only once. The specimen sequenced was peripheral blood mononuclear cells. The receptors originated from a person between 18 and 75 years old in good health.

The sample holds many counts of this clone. CDR3: CASSESGPEQYF. The covered CDR3 bases are TGCGCCAGCAGTGAGAGTGGGCCCGAG. The gene calls are TRBV5-1 and TRBJ2-7, with D unresolved. The CDR3 is cut off 3 residues early in the read; its end comes from the germline J gene. This CDR3 is built from 12 residues. V lost 5 bases, J lost 6 bases, and 12 bases lay in between. Germline CDR1 SGHRS, CDR2 YFSETQ. Drawing the rest from reference TRBV5-1 and TRBJ2-7, the complete variable domain is KAGVTQTPRYLIKTRGQQVTLSCSPISGHRSVSWYQQTPGQGLQFLFEYFSETQRNKGNFPGRFSGRQFSNSRSEMNVSTLELGDSALYLCASSESGPEQYFGPGTRLTVT.

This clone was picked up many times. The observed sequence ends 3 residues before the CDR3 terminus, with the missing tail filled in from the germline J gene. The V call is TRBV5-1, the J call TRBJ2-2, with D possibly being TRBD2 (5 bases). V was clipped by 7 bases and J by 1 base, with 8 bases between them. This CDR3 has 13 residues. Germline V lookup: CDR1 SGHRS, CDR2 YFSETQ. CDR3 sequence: CASQRQNTGELFF. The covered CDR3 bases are TGCGCCAGCCAGCGGCAGAACACCGGGGAG.

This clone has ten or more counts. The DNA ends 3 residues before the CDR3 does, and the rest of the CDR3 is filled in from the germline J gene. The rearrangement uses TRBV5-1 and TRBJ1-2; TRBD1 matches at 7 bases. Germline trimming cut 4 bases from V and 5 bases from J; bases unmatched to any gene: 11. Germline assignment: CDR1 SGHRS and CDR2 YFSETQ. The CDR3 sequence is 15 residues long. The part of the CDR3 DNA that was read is TGCGCCAGCAGCGCGATAGGACAGGCGTGGTATGGC. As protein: CASSAIGQAWYG. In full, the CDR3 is CASSAIGQAWYGYTF.

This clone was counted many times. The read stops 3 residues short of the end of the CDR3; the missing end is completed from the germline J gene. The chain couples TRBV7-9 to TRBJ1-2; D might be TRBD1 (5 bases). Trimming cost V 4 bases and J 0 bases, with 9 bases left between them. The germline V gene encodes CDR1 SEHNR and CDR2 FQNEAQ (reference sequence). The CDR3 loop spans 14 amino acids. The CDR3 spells CASSSKTANYGYTF. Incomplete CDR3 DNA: TGTGCCAGCAGCTCCAAGACAGCTAACTATGGC.

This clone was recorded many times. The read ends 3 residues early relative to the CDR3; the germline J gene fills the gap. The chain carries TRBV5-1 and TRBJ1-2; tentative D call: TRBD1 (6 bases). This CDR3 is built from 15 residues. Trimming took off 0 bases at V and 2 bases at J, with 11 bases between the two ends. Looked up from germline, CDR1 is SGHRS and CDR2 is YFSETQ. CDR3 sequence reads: CASSLAAGQNYGYTF. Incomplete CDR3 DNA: TGCGCCAGCAGCTTGGCCGCTGGACAGAACTATGGC.

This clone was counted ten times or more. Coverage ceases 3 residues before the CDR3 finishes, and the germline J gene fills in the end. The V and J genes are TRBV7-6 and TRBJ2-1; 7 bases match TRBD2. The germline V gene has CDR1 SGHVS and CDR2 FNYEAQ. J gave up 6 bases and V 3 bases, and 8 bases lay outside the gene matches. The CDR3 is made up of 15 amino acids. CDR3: CASSFGPSGGNEQFF. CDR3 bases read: TGTGCCAGCAGCTTTGGGCCCTCGGGGGGCAATGAG. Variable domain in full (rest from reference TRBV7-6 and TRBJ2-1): GAGVSQSPRYKVTKRGQDVALRCDPISGHVSLYWYRQALGQGPEFLTYFNYEAQQDKSGLPNDRFSAERPEGSISTLTIQRTEQRDSAMYRCASSFGPSGGNEQFFGPGTRLTVL.

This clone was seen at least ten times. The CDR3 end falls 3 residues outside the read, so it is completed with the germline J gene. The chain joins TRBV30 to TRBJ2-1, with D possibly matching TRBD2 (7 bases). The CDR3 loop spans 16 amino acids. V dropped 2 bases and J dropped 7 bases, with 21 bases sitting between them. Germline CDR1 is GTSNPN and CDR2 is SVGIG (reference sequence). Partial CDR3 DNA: TGTGCCTGGAGTCGGGGAATCGGCGGGGGCTCAAATGAG. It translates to CAWSRGIGGGSNE. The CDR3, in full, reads CAWSRGIGGGSNEQFF.

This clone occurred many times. CDR3 in amino acids: CASNLGPTNYGYTF. The part of the CDR3 DNA that was read is TGTGCCAGTAATCTTGGGCCTACTAACTATGGC. The gene calls are TRBV19 and TRBJ1-2; D unclear. Sequencing ends 3 residues short of the CDR3 end; the germline J gene provides the rest. The germline CDR1 and CDR2 sequences are LNHDA and SQIVND (reference sequence). This CDR3 spans 14 amino acids. The ends were cut back, 7 bases at V and 0 bases at J, with 12 bases in the middle.

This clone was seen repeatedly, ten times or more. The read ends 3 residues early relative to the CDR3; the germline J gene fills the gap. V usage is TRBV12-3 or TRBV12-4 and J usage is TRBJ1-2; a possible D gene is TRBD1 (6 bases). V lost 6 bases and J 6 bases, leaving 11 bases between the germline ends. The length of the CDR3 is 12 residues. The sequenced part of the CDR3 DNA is TGTGCCAGCAGAACAGGGTGGCATGGC. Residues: CASRTGWHG. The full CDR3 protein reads CASRTGWHGYTF.

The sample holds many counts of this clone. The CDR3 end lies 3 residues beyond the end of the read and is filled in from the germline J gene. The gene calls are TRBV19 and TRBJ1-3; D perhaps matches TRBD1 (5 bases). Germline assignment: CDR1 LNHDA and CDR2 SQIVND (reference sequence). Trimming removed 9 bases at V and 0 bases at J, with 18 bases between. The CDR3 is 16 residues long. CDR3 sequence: CASRLRGGNSGNTIYF. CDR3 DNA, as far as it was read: TGTGCCAGCCGCCTGAGGGGAGGAAACTCTGGAAACACC.

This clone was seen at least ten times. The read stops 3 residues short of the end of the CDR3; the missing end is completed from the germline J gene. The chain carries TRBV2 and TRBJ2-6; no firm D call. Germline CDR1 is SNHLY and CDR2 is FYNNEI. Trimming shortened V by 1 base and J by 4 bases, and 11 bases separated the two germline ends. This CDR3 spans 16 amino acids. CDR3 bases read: TGTGCCAGCAGTGAAGGGCTCCGTACCGGGGCCAACGTC. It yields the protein CASSEGLRTGANV. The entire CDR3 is CASSEGLRTGANVLTF.

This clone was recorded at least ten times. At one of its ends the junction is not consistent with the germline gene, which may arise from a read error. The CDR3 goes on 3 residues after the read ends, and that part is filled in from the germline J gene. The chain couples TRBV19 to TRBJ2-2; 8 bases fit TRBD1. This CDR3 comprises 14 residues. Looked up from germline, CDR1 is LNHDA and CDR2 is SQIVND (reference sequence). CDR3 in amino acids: CASGMGQAAGELFF. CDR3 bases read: TGTGCCAGTGGTATGGGACAGGCGGCCGGGGAG.

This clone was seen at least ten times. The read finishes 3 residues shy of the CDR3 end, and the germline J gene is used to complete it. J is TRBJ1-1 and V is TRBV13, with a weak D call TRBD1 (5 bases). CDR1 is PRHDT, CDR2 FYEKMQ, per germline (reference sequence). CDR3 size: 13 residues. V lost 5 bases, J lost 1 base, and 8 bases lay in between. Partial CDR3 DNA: TGTGCCAGCAGCCACAGGAAGAACACTGAA. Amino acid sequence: CASSHRKNTE. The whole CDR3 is CASSHRKNTEAFF.

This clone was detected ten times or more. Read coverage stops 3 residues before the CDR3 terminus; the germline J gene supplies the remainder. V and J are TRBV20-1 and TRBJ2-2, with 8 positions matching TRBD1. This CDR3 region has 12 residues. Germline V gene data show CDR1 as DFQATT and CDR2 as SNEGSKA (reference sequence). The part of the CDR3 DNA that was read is TGCAGGGAGGACAGGGCCACCGGGGAG. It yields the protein CREDRATGE. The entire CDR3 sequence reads CREDRATGELFF.

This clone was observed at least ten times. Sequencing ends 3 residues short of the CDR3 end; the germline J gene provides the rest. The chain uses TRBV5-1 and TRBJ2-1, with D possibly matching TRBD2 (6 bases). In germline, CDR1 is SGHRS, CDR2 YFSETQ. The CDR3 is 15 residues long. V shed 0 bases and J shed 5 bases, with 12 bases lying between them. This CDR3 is CASSLAEAGHNEQFF. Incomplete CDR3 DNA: TGCGCCAGCAGCTTGGCTGAAGCGGGTCACAATGAG.

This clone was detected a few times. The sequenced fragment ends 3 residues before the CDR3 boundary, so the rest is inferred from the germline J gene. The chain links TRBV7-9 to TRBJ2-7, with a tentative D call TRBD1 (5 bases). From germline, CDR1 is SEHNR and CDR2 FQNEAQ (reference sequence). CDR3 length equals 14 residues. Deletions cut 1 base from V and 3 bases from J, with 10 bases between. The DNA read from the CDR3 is TGTGCCAGCAGCTTAGGTAACAGGTTCTACGAG. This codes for CASSLGNRFYE. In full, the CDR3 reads CASSLGNRFYEQYF. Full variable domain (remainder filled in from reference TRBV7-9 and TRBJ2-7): DTGVSQNPRHKITKRGQNVTFRCDPISEHNRLYWYRQTLGQGPEFLTYFQNEAQLEKSRLLSDRFSAERPKGSFSTLEIQRTEQGDSAMYLCASSLGNRFYEQYFGPGTRLTVT.

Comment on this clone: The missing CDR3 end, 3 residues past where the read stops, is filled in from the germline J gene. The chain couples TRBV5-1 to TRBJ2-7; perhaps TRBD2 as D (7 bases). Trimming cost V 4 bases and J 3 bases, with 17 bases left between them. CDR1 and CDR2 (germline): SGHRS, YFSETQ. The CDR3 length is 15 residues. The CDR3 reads CASSPGGGPIYEQYF. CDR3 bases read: TGCGCCAGCAGCCCTGGCGGGGGCCCGATCTACGAG.

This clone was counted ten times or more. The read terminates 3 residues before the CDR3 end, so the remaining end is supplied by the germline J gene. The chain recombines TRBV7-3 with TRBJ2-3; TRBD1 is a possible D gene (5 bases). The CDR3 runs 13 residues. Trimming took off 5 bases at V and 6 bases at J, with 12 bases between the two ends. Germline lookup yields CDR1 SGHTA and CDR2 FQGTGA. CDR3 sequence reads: CASSATGGDTQYF. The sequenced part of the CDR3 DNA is TGTGCCAGCAGCGCCACAGGTGGCGATACG.

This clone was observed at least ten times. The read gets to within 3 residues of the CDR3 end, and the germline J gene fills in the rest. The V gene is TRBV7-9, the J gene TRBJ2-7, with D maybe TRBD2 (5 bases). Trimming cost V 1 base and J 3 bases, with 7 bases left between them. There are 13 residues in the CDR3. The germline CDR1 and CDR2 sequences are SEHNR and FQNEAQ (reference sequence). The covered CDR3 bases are TGTGCCAGCAGCTTAGACGGGGTCTACGAG. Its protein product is CASSLDGVYE. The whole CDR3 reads CASSLDGVYEQYF.

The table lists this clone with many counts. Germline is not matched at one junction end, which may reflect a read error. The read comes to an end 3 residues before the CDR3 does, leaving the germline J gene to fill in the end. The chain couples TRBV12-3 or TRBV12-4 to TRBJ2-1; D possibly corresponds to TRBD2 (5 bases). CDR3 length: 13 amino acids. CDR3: CASGLLRDNEQFF. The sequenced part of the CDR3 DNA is TGTGCCAGCGGTTTATTGAGGGACAATGAG.

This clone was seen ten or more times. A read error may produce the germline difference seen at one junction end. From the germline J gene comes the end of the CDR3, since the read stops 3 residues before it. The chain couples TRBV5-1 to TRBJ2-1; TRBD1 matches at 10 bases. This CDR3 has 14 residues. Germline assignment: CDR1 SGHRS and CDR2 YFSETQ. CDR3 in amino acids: CASSGQGVVSEQFF. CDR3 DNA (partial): TGTGCCAGCAGCGGACAGGGGGTTGTAAGTGAG.